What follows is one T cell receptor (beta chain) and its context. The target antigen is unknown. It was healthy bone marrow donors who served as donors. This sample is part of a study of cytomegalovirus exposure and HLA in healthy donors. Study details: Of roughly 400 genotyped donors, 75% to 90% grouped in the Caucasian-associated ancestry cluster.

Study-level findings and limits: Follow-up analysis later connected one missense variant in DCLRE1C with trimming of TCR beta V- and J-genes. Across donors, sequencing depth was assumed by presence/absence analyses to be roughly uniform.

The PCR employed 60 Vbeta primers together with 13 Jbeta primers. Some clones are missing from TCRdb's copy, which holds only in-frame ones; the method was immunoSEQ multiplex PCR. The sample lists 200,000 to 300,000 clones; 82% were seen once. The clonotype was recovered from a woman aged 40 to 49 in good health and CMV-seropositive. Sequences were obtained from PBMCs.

The chain's CDR3 is CASSGQLFTGSGNTIYF. The CDR3 nucleotides are TGTGCCAGCAGTGGCCAACTCTTTACAGGGAGTGGAAACACCATATATTTT. The gene calls are TRBV6-1 and TRBJ1-3, with a tentative D call TRBD1 (6 bases). CDR1 is MNHNS and CDR2 is SASEGT in the germline V gene. This CDR3 comprises 17 residues. Between the trimmed V and J ends, which lost 4 bases and 3 bases, there was a span of 19 bases.